This T cell receptor (beta chain) was identified in a study of T cells expressing NK-cell markers. For the study at large: The authors sequenced eight donors, of whom seven were HCMV-seropositive and one was seronegative.

5'RACE template switching built TCR beta cDNA with unique molecular identifiers. TCRdb re-called the 5' RACE reads and gives one entry per CDR3 protein, without DNA. This sample's table has over 100,000 distinct CDR3 sequences. Study observations and caveats: A range of 1.0-7.0% of CD8+ T cells consisted of dominant NKG2C+ clonotypes in roughly 6 donors.

Of note for this clonotype: Its target is not known.

The TCR originated in a woman between 18 and 70 years old in good health. The sequencing sample was made of blood T cells: a sorted CD56 or NKG2C T cell subset, CD4+ or CD8+ T cells, or bulk PBMC T cells (not recorded which).

CDR3 in amino acids: CASSLMSSGGPDTQYF. The chain links TRBV7-6 to TRBJ2-3; TCRdb returns TRBD2, unconfirmable since there is no DNA. The CDR3 contains 16 residues. Germline V CDR1 and CDR2: SGHVS, FNYEAQ.